The clone carrying this TCR beta chain was picked up a small number of times. The sample comes from a study of T-cell memory formation after mild COVID-19. Study-wide context: Most TCR clusters belonged to a single donor.

This CDR3 region has 14 residues. CDR1 SGHRS and CDR2 YFSETQ come from the germline V gene. Trimming left V 0 bases short and J 2 bases short, with 8 bases between. TCRdb independently ran MiXCR on the 5' RACE reads; one entry per CDR3 protein. The table includes around 300,000 distinct CDR3 sequences, 7% to 10% detected once. The origin of this receptor is a man aged 18 to 35 who had mild COVID-19 (a few samples of this study predate the infection). Cell type and time point are not known. This chain connects TRBV5-1 to TRBJ2-5; no firm D call. Sequences were obtained from PBMCs or a T cell subset sorted from them (not recorded which). Here the CDR3 DNA reads TGCGCCAGCAGCTTGGGCATGCCGCAAGAGACCCAGTACTTC. Translating gives CASSLGMPQETQYF.